A single sample gave rise to the 2 T cell receptor beta chains below, sequenced in a study of blood T cell repertoires in COVID-19. The table came from immunoSEQ multiplex PCR; TCRdb's copy has only in-frame clones and leaves some out. Found here are around 120,000 clones, approximately 82% of them singletons; the top ten hold just under 7.5%. The material sequenced was peripheral blood. The receptors shown here come from a man in his 70s with active or convalescent COVID-19.

The chain combines TRBV28 with TRBJ1-6, with no clear D. Germline CDR1 reads MDHEN; CDR2 reads SYDVKM. The length of the CDR3 is 14 residues. V dropped 5 bases and J dropped 4 bases, with 9 bases sitting between them. CDR3 residues: CASSQLQYNSPLHF. The CDR3 DNA reads as TGTGCCAGCAGTCAGCTACAGTATAATTCACCCCTCCACTTT.

CDR3 DNA sequence: TGTGCCAGCGGGACAGAGGGAAACACCATATATTTT. Translating it yields CASGTEGNTIYF. The chain joins TRBV6-5 to TRBJ1-3; 7 nucleotides align to TRBD1. Germline assignment: CDR1 MNHEY and CDR2 SVGAGI. V lost 8 bases and J lost 4; bases outside the gene matches: 2. The CDR3 consists of 12 residues.